The 10 T cell receptor beta chains below all came from one sample that was sequenced in a study of blood T cell repertoires in COVID-19. Using immunoSEQ multiplex PCR, the repertoire was profiled, and TCRdb retains in-frame clones only, with some absent. This table holds 150,000 or so clones, 80% to 90% found once. Sample: peripheral blood. The receptors derive from a woman in her seventies with acute or convalescent COVID-19.

The V call is TRBV19, the J call TRBJ2-7, with TRBD2 matching 9 bases. Trimming cost V 5 bases and J 2 bases; bases outside gene matches: 16. The CDR3 is made up of 18 amino acids. Germline CDR1 LNHDA, CDR2 SQIVND (reference sequence). The CDR3 coding sequence is TGTGCCAGTAGTGTCGGTATGATCGCGGGAGGGGACCCCTACGAGCAGTACTTC. Translated, it gives CASSVGMIAGGDPYEQYF.

The chain uses TRBV5-6 and TRBJ2-5, with 9 bases that match TRBD2. The CDR3 length is 14 residues. The germline gives CDR1 SGHDT, CDR2 YYEEEE. V was pared by 3 bases and J by 5 bases, with 5 bases of the junction left unmatched. DNA for the CDR3: TGTGCCAGCAGCTCGGCGGGGGGGGCGGAGACCCAGTACTTC. Its protein product is CASSSAGGAETQYF.

The rearrangement uses TRBV12-5 and TRBJ2-2; TRBD2 aligns across 7 bases. The CDR3 spans 18 residues. V shed 1 base and J 0 bases; nucleotides not matched to a gene: 8. CDR1 and CDR2 from the germline V gene are LGHNT and FRNRAP. The chain's CDR3 is CASGLERKTSSNTGELFF. Written as DNA, the CDR3 is TGTGCTAGTGGTTTGGAACGGAAGACTAGCTCGAACACCGGGGAGCTGTTTTTT.

The count of this clone is one. V gene TRBV6-5 combines with J gene TRBJ2-5; 9 positions match TRBD1. V gave up 2 bases and J gave up 3 bases; unmatched junction bases: 4. Germline V gives CDR1 MNHEY, CDR2 SVGAGI. The CDR3 runs to 15 residues. CDR3 DNA sequence: TGTGCCAGCAGTTACGCCGGGACAGGGAAAGAGACCCAGTACTTC. This sequence encodes CASSYAGTGKETQYF.

This sequence joins TRBV7-3 and TRBJ2-6; 8 bases are shared with TRBD1. Germline V gives CDR1 SGHTA, CDR2 FQGTGA. V was clipped by 1 base and J by 2 bases; unmatched bases: 7. The CDR3 covers 18 residues. The CDR3 DNA follows: TGTGCCAGCAGCTTAAATGCAGGGGGCAGAACTGGGGCCAACGTCCTGACTTTC. The encoded protein is CASSLNAGGRTGANVLTF.

V and J are TRBV4-1 and TRBJ1-2; D might be TRBD1 (6 bases). Germline values: CDR1 MGHRA, CDR2 YSYEKL. This CDR3 is built from 16 residues. With 0 bases removed from V and 5 bases from J, the gap between germline ends came to 16 bases. The CDR3 spells CASSQEPTGQLYGYTF. CDR3 DNA sequence: TGCGCCAGCAGCCAAGAACCCACAGGGCAATTGTATGGCTACACCTTC.

The genes are TRBV15 and TRBJ2-1; maybe TRBD2 (5 bases). This CDR3 spans 12 amino acids. Germline CDR1 reads LNHNV; CDR2 reads YYDKDF (reference sequence). Trimming stripped 5 bases from V and 8 bases from J, with 10 bases between. The CDR3 nucleotides read TGTGCCACCAGCTTCCTACTAGATGAGCAGTTCTTC. It is translated as CATSFLLDEQFF.

The V call is TRBV7-3, the J call TRBJ2-3; D may be TRBD1 (8 bases). The CDR3 consists of 17 residues. Trimming removed 1 base from V and 3 bases from J, with 17 bases in between. Germline CDR1 and CDR2: SGHTA and FQGTGA. The CDR3 region has the DNA TGTGCCAGCAGCTTAAAGCGGGGCAGGGGGCCAACAGATACGCAGTATTTT. This encodes CASSLKRGRGPTDTQYF.

The chain is built from TRBV5-5 and TRBJ1-1; maybe TRBD1 (6 bases). The ends were cut back, 3 bases at V and 1 base at J, with 19 bases in the middle. Looked up from germline, CDR1 is SGHKS and CDR2 is YYEKEE (reference sequence). CDR3 length equals 17 residues. The CDR3 sequence: CASSYSSGVQGNTEAFF. In DNA, the CDR3 is TGTGCCAGCAGCTACAGCTCAGGGGTTCAGGGGAACACTGAAGCTTTCTTT.

This clone was found once. The chain has TRBV7-2 and TRBJ1-2, with D possibly TRBD1 on 6 matching bases. Per germline, CDR1 SGHTA and CDR2 FQGNSA. The CDR3 is 14 amino acids. The germline V and J ends were trimmed by 3 bases and 4 bases, with 12 bases remaining between them. The DNA for the CDR3 is TGTGCCAGCAGCTTTTCAAGGACAGTCTATGGCTACACCTTC. Its translation is CASSFSRTVYGYTF.